This T cell receptor (beta chain) appears in the sequencing data of a study of neoadjuvant anti-PD-1 for oral cavity cancer. Looking at the study overall: Patients without progression received a fourth nivolumab dose around day 43, then surgical resection on days 50-56.

The time point was: after neoadjuvant nivolumab, at surgical resection. Cohort: HPV-negative, locally advanced oral cavity squamous cell carcinoma patients. Some clones are missing from TCRdb's copy, which holds only in-frame ones; the method was immunoSEQ multiplex PCR. The table records about 15,000 clones, 30% to 45% of them present only once. This clone was seen more than once but under ten times. What it recognizes is unknown. Study conclusions and caveats: Higher pretreatment blood Treg/Th17 ratios correlated with higher pretreatment blood and lower post-treatment tumor TCRbeta clonality.

CDR1 is MNHEY and CDR2 is SVGAGI in the germline V gene. Trimming stripped 0 bases from V and 7 bases from J, with 12 bases between. There are 14 residues in the CDR3. The sequencing here drew on tumor tissue, taken after nivolumab (anti-PD-1) treatment. This chain links TRBV6-5 with TRBJ1-1; the D gene is possibly TRBD1 (6 bases). This TCR derives from a person between 40 and 80 years old with oral cavity squamous cell carcinoma. The CDR3 bases are TGTGCCAGCAGTTACTCCGTCGAGGGGGGTGAAGCTTTCTTT. This translates into CASSYSVEGGEAFF.